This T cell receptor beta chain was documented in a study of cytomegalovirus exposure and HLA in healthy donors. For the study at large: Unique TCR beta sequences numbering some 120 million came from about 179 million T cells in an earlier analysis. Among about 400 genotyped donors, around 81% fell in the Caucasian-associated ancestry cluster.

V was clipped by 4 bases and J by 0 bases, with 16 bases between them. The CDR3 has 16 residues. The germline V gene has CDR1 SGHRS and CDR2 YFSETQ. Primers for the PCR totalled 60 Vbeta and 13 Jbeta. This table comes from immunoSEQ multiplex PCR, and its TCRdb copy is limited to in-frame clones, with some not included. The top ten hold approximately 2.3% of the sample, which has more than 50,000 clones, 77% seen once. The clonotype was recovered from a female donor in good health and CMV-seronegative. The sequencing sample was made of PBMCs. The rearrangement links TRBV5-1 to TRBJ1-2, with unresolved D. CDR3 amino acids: CASSVEAAVSNYGYTF. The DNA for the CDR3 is TGCGCCAGCAGCGTTGAGGCGGCGGTCTCTAACTATGGCTACACCTTC.